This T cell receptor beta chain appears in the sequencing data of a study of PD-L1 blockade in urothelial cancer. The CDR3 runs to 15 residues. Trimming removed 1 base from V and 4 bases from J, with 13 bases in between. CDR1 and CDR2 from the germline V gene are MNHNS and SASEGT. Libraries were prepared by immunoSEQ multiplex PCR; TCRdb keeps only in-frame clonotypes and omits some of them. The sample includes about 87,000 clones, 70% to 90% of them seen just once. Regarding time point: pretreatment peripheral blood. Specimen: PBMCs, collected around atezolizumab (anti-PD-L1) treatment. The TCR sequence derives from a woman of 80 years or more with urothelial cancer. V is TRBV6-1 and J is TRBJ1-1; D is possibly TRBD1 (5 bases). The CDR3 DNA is TGTGCCAGCAGTGAAGTTCAGGGTCCCAGCACTGAAGCTTTCTTT. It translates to CASSEVQGPSTEAFF.